One and the same sample provided the 8 T cell receptor beta chains below, sequenced in a study of early T cells in non-severe SARS-CoV-2 infection. Each CDR3 protein gets one entry after TCRdb re-called the 5' RACE reads with MiXCR. The table lists about 98,000 distinct CDR3 sequences, approximately 11% of them singletons. Sequences were obtained from whole blood. Every receptor here comes from an adult who was a healthcare worker with PCR-confirmed SARS-CoV-2 infection or an uninfected control (not recorded which).

In this sample, this clonotype turned up a few times. The rearrangement joins TRBV18 to TRBJ2-3; tentative D call: TRBD2 (7 bases). Germline V CDR1 and CDR2: KGHSH, LQKENI. V gave up 4 bases and J gave up 0 bases, with 17 bases separating them. CDR3 size: 17 residues. CDR3 bases: TGTGCCAGCTCACTCTCCCAGGGGACTATCAGCACAGATACGCAGTATTTT. This gives the protein CASSLSQGTISTDTQYF.

The chain carries TRBV7-9 and TRBJ1-2; 8 positions agree with TRBD1. There are 14 residues in the CDR3. The V and J ends lost 1 base and 3 bases, in that order; junction bases with no gene match: 1. CDR1 is SEHNR, CDR2 FQNEAQ, per germline (reference sequence). CDR3 DNA sequence: TGTGCCAGCAGCTTAGGACAGGGGCACTATGGCTACACCTTC. Protein product: CASSLGQGHYGYTF.

This clonotype has more than one count but fewer than ten. The gene calls are TRBV5-1 and TRBJ2-7; no clear D. Trimming removed 4 bases from V and 1 base from J, with 9 bases in between. The CDR3 loop spans 13 amino acids. Germline lookup yields CDR1 SGHRS and CDR2 YFSETQ. The CDR3 nucleotides are TGCGCCAGCAGCCCCGATAATTCCTACGAGCAGTACTTC. It yields the protein CASSPDNSYEQYF. Supplemented by reference TRBV5-1 and TRBJ2-7, the full variable domain reads KAGVTQTPRYLIKTRGQQVTLSCSPISGHRSVSWYQQTPGQGLQFLFEYFSETQRNKGNFPGRFSGRQFSNSRSEMNVSTLELGDSALYLCASSPDNSYEQYFGPGTRLTVT.

This clonotype came up a few times. The chain combines TRBV11-2 with TRBJ2-3, with 8 bases lining up with TRBD2. Germline CDR1 is SGHAT and CDR2 is FQNNGV. V shed 5 bases, J shed 4 bases, and the junction held 5 bases outside the gene matches. This CDR3 comprises 14 residues. The CDR3 DNA reads TGTGCCAGCAGCCCGGGCGGGAGGCCAGATACGCAGTATTTT. Translation: CASSPGGRPDTQYF. Full variable domain (missing parts from reference TRBV11-2 and TRBJ2-3): EAGVAQSPRYKIIEKRQSVAFWCNPISGHATLYWYQQILGQGPKLLIQFQNNGVVDDSQLPKDRFSAERLKGVDSTLKIQPAKLEDSAVYLCASSPGGRPDTQYFGPGTRLTVL.

This clonotype was observed a handful of times. The CDR3 DNA sequence: TGCGCCAGCAGCCCAAAAGGCGGGGGGGCCGTGGAGCAGTTCTTC. Translation gives CASSPKGGGAVEQFF. The chain is built from TRBV4-1 and TRBJ2-1; 9 bases align to TRBD2. V lost 4 bases, J lost 10 bases, and 11 bases stayed unmatched. CDR1 is MGHRA, CDR2 YSYEKL, per germline. CDR3 length equals 15 residues.

This clonotype was recorded many times. The chain joins TRBV14 to TRBJ1-1; possible D gene TRBD1, 5 bases. V lost 1 base, J lost 7 bases, and 10 bases lay in between. The CDR3 is 13 amino acids. Germline V gives CDR1 SGHDN, CDR2 FVKESK. The CDR3 protein is CASSQALGGEAFF. The DNA for the CDR3 is TGTGCCAGCAGCCAAGCCCTCGGGGGTGAAGCTTTCTTT.

At least ten counts were recorded for this clonotype. This rearrangement joins TRBV30 to TRBJ2-3; the match to TRBD2 covers 13 bases. The CDR3 has 17 amino acids. Germline assignment: CDR1 GTSNPN and CDR2 SVGIG (reference sequence). J lost 0 bases, V lost 3 bases, and 6 bases had no gene match. DNA for the CDR3: TGTGCCTGGAGACTGGGACTAGCGGGGATAAGCACAGATACGCAGTATTTT. Encoded protein: CAWRLGLAGISTDTQYF.

This clonotype was seen more than once but under ten times. This rearrangement joins TRBV12-3 or TRBV12-4 to TRBJ1-2, with D unresolved. The CDR3 runs 14 residues. V was clipped by 7 bases and J by 0 bases, with 12 bases between them. In DNA, the CDR3 is TGTGCCAGCACCCGGGTTGGAGCTAACTATGGCTACACCTTC. This codes for CASTRVGANYGYTF.